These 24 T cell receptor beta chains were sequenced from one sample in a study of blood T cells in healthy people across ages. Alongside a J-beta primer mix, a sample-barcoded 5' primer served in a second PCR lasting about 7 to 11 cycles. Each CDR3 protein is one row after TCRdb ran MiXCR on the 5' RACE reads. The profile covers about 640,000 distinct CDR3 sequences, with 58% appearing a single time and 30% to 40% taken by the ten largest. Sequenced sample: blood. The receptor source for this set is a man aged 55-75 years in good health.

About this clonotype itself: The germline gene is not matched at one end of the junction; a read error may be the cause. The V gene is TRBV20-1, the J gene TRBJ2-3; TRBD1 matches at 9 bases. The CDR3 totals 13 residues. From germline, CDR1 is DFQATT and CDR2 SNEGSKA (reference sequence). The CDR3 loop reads CGADRGIDDTQYF. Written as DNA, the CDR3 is TGTGGTGCAGACAGGGGGATTGATGATACGCAGTATTTT.

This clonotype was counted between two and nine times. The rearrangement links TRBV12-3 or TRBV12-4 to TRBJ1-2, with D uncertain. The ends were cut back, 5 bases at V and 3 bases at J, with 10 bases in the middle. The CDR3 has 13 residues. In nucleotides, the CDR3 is TGTGCCAGCAGTGGGGTACGGGACTATGGCTACACCTTC. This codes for CASSGVRDYGYTF.

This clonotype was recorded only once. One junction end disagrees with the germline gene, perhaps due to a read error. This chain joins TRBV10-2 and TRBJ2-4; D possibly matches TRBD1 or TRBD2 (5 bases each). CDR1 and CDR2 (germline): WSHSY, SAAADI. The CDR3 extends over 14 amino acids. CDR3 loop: CASNEGMGLDIQYF. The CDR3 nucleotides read TGCGCCAGCAATGAGGGGATGGGATTAGACATTCAGTACTTC.

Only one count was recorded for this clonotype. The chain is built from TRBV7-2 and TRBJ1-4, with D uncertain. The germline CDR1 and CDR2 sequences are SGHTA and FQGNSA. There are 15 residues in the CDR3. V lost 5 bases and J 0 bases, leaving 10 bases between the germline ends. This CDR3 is CASSPGGATNEKLFF. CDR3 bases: TGTGCCAGCAGCCCCGGCGGGGCAACTAATGAAAAACTGTTTTTT.

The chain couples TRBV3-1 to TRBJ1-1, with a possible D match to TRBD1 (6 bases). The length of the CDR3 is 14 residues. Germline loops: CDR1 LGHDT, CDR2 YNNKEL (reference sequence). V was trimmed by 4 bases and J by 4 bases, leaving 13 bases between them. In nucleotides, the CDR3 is TGTGCCAGCAGCCCAGACAGGTCTATCACTGAAGCTTTCTTT. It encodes CASSPDRSITEAFF.

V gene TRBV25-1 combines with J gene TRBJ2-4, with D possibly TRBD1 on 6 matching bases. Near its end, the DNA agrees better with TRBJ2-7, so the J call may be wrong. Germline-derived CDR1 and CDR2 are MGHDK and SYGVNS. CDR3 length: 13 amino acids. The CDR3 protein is CASSEQGLYEQYF. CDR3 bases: TGTGCCAGCAGTGAACAGGGGCTGTACGAGCAGTACTTC.

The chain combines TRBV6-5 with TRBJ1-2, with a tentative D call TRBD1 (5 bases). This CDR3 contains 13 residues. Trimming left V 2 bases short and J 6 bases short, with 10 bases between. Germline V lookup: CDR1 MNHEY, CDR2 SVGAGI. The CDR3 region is CASSYGGNNGYTF. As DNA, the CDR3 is TGTGCCAGCAGTTACGGGGGGAACAATGGCTACACCTTC.

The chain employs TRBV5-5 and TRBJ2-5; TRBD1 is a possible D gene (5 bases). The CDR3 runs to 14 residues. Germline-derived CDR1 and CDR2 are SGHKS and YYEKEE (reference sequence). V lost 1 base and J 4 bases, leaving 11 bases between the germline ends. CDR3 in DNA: TGTGCCAGCAGCTTGAGGCAGGGAAGAGAGACCCAGTACTTC. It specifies CASSLRQGRETQYF. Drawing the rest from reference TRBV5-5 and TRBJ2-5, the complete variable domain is DAGVTQSPTHLIKTRGQQVTLRCSPISGHKSVSWYQQVLGQGPQFIFQYYEKEERGRGNFPDRFSARQFPNYSSELNVNALLLGDSALYLCASSLRQGRETQYFGPGTRLLVL.

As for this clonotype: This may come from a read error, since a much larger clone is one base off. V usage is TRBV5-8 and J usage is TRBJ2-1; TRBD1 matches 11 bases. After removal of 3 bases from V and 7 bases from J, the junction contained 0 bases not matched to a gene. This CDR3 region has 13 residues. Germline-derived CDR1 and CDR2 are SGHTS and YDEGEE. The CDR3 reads CASSWDRGNEQFF. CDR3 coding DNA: TGTGCCAGCAGCTGGGACAGGGGGAATGAGCAGTTCTTC.

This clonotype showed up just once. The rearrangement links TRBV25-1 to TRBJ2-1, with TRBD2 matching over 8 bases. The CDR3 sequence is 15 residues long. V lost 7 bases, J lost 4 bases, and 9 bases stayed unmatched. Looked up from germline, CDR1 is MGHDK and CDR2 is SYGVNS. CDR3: CASIGEAGVYNEQFF. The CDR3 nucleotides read TGTGCCAGCATAGGGGAAGCGGGGGTTTACAATGAGCAGTTCTTC.

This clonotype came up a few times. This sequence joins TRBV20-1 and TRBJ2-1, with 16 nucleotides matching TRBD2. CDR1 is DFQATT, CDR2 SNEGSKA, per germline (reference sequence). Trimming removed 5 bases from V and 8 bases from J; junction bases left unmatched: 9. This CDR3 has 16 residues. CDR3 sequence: CSAYGTSGGAFDEQFF. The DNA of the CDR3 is TGCAGTGCTTACGGGACTAGCGGGGGGGCGTTTGATGAGCAGTTCTTC.

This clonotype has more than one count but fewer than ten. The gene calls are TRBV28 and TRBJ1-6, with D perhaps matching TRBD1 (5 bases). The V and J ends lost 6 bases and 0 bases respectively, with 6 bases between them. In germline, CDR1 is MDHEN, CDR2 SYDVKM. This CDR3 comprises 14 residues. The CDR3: CASSGGSYNSPLHF. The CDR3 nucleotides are TGTGCCAGCAGCGGGGGCTCCTATAATTCACCCCTCCACTTT.

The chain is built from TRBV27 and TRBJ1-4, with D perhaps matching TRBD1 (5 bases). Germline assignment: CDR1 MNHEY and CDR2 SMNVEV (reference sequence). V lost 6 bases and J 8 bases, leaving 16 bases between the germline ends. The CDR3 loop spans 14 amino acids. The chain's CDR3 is CASRIDSLGEKLFF. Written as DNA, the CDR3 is TGTGCCAGCAGGATCGACAGTCTGGGGGAAAAACTGTTTTTT.

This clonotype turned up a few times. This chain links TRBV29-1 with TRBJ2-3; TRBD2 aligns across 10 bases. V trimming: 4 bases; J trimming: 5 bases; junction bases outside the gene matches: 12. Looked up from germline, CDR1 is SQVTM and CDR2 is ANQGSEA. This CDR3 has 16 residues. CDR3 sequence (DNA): TGCAGCGTTGCCCCAACTAGCGGGACTCCGGGAGATACGCAGTATTTT. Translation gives CSVAPTSGTPGDTQYF.

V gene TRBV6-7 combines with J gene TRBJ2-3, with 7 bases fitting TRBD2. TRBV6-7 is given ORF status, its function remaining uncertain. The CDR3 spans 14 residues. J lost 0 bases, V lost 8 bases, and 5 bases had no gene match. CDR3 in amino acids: CASPSGPSTDTQYF. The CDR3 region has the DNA TGTGCCAGCCCTAGCGGCCCTAGCACAGATACGCAGTATTTT.

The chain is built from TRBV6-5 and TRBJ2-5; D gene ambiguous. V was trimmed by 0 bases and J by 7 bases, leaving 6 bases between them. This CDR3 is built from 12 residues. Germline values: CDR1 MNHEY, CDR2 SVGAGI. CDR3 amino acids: CASSYSTGTQYF. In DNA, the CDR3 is TGTGCCAGCAGTTACTCGACTGGGACCCAGTACTTC.

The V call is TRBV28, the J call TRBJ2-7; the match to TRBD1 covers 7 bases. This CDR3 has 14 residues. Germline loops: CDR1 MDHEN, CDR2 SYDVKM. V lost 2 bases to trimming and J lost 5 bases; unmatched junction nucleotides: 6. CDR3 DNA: TGTGCCAGCAGTTTAGAGGGGGCCCTTGACGAGCAGTACTTC. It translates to CASSLEGALDEQYF.

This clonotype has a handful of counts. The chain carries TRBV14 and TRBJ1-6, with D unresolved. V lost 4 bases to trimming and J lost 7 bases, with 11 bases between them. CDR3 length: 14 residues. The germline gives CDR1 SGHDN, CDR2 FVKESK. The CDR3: CASSLYTANSPLHF. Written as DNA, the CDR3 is TGTGCCAGCAGCCTGTATACTGCGAATTCACCCCTCCACTTT.

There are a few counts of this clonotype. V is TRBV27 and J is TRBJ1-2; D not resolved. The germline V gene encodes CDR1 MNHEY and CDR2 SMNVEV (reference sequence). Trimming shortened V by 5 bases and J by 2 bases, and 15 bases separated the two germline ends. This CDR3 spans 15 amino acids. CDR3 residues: CASSPRDVRNYGYTF. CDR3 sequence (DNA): TGTGCCAGCAGTCCAAGGGATGTGAGGAACTATGGCTACACCTTC.

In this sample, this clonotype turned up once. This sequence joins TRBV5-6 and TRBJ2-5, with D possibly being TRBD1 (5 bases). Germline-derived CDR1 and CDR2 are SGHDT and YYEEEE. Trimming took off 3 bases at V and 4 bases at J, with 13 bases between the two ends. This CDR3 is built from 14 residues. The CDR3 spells CASSSRTTGETQYF. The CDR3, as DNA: TGTGCCAGCAGCTCCAGGACAACGGGAGAGACCCAGTACTTC.

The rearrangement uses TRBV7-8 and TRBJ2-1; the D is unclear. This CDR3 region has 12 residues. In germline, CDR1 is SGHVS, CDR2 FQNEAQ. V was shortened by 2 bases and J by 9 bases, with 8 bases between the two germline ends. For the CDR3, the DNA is TGTGCCAGCAGCTTACTAGGGTGTGAGCAGTTCTTC. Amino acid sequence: CASSLLGCEQFF.

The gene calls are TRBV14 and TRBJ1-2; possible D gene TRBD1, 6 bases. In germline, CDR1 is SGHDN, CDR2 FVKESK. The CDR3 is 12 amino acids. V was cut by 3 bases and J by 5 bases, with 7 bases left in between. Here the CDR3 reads CASSQTGYGYTF. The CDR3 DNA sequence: TGTGCCAGCAGCCAGACAGGATATGGCTACACCTTC.

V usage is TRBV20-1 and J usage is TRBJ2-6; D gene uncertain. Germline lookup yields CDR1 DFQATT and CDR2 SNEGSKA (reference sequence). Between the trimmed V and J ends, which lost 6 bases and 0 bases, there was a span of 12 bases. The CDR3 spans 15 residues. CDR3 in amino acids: CSARTDGSGANVLTF. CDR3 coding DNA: TGCAGTGCCCGGACGGATGGCTCTGGGGCCAACGTCCTGACTTTC.

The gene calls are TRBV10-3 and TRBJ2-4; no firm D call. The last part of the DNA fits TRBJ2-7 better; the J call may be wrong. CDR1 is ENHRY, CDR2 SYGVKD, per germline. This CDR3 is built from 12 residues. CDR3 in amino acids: CAISEEPYEQYF. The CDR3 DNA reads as TGTGCCATCAGTGAGGAGCCCTACGAGCAGTACTTC.